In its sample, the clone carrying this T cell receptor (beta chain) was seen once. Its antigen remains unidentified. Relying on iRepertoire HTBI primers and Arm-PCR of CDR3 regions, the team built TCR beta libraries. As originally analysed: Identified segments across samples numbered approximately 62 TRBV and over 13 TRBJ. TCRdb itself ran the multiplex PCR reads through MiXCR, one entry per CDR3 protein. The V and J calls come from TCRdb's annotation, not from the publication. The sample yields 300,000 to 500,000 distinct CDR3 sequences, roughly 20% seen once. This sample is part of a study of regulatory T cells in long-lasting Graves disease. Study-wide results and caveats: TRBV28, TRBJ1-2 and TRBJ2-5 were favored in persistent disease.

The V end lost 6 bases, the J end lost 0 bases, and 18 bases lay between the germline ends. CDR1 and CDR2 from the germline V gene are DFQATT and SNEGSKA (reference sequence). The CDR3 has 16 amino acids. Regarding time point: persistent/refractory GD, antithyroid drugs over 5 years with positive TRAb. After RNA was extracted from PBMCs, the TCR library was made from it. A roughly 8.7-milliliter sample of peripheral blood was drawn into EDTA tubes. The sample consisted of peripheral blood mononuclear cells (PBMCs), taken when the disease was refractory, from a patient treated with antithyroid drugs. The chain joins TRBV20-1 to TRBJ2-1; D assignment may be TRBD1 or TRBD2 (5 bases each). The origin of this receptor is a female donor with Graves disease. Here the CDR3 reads CSAIKRGSSSYNEQFF. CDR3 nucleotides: TGCAGTGCGATTAAGAGGGGTTCGAGCTCCTACAATGAGCAGTTCTTC.